The 7 T cell receptor beta chains below were found in one sample sequenced in a study of cytomegalovirus exposure and HLA in healthy donors. The PCR contained 60 Vbeta and 13 Jbeta primers. The assay was immunoSEQ multiplex PCR, and TCRdb's table has in-frame clones only and misses some. The repertoire consists of 150,000 to 200,000 clones, with nearly 80% occurring once and the leading ten covering approximately 6%. Sequencing input: PBMCs. The receptors here all came from a woman aged 25 to 39 in good health and CMV-seropositive.

The rearrangement joins TRBV4-2 to TRBJ1-3; possible D gene TRBD1, 5 bases. Trimming stripped 1 base from V and 4 bases from J, with 8 bases between. Germline assignment: CDR1 LGHNA and CDR2 YNFKEQ. The CDR3 totals 14 residues. In nucleotides, the CDR3 is TGTGCCAGCAGCCAAGGCGGGGCGGGAAACACCATATATTTT. Encoded protein: CASSQGGAGNTIYF.

This clone was observed a few times. The genes are TRBV6-5 and TRBJ2-1; the match to TRBD2 covers 9 bases. CDR1 is MNHEY, CDR2 SVGAGI, per germline. The CDR3 consists of 14 residues. V was clipped by 6 bases and J by 4 bases; unmatched bases: 4. DNA for the CDR3: TGTGCCAGCAGGCGGGAGGGCCGGTACAATGAGCAGTTCTTC. It yields the protein CASRREGRYNEQFF.

Comments on this clone: Other DNA sequences in this specimen translate into the identical CDR3. The chain uses TRBV6-5 and TRBJ1-1, with TRBD1 identical over 9 bases. Germline values: CDR1 MNHEY, CDR2 SVGAGI. J was trimmed by 6 bases and V by 5 bases; bases with no gene match: 1. This CDR3 has 12 residues. The CDR3 DNA is TGTGCCAGCAGTCGACAGGGGGCTGAAGCTTTCTTT. The encoded protein is CASSRQGAEAFF.

The chain employs TRBV5-1 and TRBJ2-7, with 11 nucleotides matching TRBD2. Germline loops: CDR1 SGHRS, CDR2 YFSETQ. V was clipped by 0 bases and J by 2 bases; unmatched bases: 1. The CDR3 runs to 15 residues. CDR3: CASSLELAGAYEQYF. As DNA, the CDR3 is TGCGCCAGCAGCTTGGAACTAGCGGGAGCCTACGAGCAGTACTTC.

The chain couples TRBV9 to TRBJ2-7; 7 nucleotides align to TRBD2. V lost 0 bases and J lost 3; bases outside the gene matches: 6. Germline loops: CDR1 SGDLS, CDR2 YYNGEE. CDR3 length equals 15 residues. Here the CDR3 DNA reads TGTGCCAGCAGCGTAGAGGGAGGGAACCTCTACGAGCAGTACTTC. Translated: CASSVEGGNLYEQYF.

This clone appeared a few times. V and J are TRBV13 and TRBJ1-5; TRBD1 might be the D (5 bases). The ends were cut back, 5 bases at V and 9 bases at J, with 11 bases in the middle. Germline CDR1 reads PRHDT; CDR2 reads FYEKMQ (reference sequence). The CDR3 totals 12 residues. The CDR3 loop is CASSLDRGPQHF. The CDR3 region has the DNA TGTGCCAGCAGCCTAGATAGGGGGCCCCAGCATTTT. The variable domain in full, with the rest retrieved from reference TRBV13 and TRBJ1-5, is AAGVIQSPRHLIKEKRETATLKCYPIPRHDTVYWYQQGPGQDPQFLISFYEKMQSDKGSIPDRFSAQQFSDYHSELNMSSLELGDSALYFCASSLDRGPQHFGDGTRLSIL.

This rearrangement joins TRBV18 to TRBJ2-7; no firm D call. The CDR3 is made up of 11 amino acids. Trimming left V 3 bases short and J 5 bases short, with 5 bases between. Germline V gives CDR1 KGHSH, CDR2 LQKENI. CDR3 in amino acids: CASSPSHEQYF. The CDR3 DNA reads as TGTGCCAGCTCACCTAGCCACGAGCAGTACTTC.